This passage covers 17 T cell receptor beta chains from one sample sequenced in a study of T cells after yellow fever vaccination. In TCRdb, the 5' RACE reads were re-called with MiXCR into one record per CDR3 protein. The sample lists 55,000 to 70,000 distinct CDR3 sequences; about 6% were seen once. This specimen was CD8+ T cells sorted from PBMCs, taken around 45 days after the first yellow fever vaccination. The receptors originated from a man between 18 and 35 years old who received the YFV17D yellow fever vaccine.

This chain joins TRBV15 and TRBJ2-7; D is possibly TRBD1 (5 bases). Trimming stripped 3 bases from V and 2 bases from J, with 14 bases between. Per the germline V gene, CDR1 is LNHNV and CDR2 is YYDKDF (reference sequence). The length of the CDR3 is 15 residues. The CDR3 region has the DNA TGTGCCACCAGCAGGACCAGGGCACTCCCCTACGAGCAGTACTTC. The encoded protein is CATSRTRALPYEQYF.

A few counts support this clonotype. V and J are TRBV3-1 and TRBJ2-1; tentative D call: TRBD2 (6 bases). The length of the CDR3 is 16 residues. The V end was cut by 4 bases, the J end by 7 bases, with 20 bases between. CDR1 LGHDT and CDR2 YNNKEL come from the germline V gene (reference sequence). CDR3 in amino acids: CASSRTGLGLLNEQFF. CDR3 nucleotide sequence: TGTGCCAGCAGCCGCACGGGACTGGGCCTCCTGAATGAGCAGTTCTTC.

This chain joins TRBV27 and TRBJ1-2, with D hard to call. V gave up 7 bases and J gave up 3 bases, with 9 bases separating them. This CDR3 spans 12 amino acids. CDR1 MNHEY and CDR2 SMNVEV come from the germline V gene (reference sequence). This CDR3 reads CASTDGYYGYTF. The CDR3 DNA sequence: TGTGCCAGCACCGACGGGTACTATGGCTACACCTTC.

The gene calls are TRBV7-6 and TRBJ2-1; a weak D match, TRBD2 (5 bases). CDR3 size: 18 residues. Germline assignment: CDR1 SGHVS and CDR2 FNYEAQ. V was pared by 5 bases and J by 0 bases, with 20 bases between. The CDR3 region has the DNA TGTGCCAGCAGCGCACGGGGTGGGGAACTGAGCTCCTACAATGAGCAGTTCTTC. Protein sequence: CASSARGGELSSYNEQFF.

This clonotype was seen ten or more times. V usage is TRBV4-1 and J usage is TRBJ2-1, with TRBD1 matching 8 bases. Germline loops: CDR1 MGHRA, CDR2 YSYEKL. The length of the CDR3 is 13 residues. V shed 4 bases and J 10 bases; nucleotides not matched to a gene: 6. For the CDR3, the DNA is TGCGCCAGCAGCCTTGGACAGGGACCGGAGCAGTTCTTC. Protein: CASSLGQGPEQFF.

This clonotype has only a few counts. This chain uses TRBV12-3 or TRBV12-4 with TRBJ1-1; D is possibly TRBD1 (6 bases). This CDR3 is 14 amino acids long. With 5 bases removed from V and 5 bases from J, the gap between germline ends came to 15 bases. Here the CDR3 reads CASSPSRGGTEAFF. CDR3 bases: TGTGCCAGCAGTCCATCAAGGGGGGGGACTGAAGCTTTCTTT.

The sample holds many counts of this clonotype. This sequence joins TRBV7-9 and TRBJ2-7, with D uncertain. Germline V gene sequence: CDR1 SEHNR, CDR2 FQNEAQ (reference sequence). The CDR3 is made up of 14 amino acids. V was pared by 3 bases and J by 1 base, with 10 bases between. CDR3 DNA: TGTGCCAGCAGCTTCCCGGTTAAATCCTACGAGCAGTACTTC. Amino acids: CASSFPVKSYEQYF.

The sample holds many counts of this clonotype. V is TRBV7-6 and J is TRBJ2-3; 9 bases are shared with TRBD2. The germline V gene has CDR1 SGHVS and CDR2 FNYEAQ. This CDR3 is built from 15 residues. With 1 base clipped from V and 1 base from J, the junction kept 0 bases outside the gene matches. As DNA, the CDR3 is TGTGCCAGCAGCTTAGAGCGGGGGGGCACAGATACGCAGTATTTT. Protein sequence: CASSLERGGTDTQYF. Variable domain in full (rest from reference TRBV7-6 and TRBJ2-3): GAGVSQSPRYKVTKRGQDVALRCDPISGHVSLYWYRQALGQGPEFLTYFNYEAQQDKSGLPNDRFSAERPEGSISTLTIQRTEQRDSAMYRCASSLERGGTDTQYFGPGTRLTVL.

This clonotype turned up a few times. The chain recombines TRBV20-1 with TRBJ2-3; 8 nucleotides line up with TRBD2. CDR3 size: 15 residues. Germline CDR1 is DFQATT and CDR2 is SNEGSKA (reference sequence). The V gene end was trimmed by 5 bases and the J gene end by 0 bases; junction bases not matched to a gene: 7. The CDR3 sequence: CSARGGDRSTDTQYF. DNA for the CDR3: TGCAGTGCTCGGGGGGGGGACCGGAGCACAGATACGCAGTATTTT.

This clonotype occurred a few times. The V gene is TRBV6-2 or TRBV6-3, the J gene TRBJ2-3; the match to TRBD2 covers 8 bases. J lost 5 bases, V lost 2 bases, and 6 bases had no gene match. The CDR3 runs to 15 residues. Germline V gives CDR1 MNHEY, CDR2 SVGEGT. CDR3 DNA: TGTGCCAGCAGTTACCCGGGGGGGGCGGTAGATACGCAGTATTTT. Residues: CASSYPGGAVDTQYF.

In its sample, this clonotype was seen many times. Here the CDR3 reads CATTLGAGGLETQYF. CDR3 in DNA: TGTGCCACCACCTTGGGGGCAGGGGGTTTAGAGACCCAGTACTTC. The J gene is TRBJ2-5, the V gene TRBV15; 7 bases are shared with TRBD1. Germline-derived CDR1 and CDR2 are LNHNV and YYDKDF (reference sequence). Trimming at V came to 7 bases and at J to 4 bases, leaving 12 bases not matched to a gene. The length of the CDR3 is 15 residues. Full variable domain (remainder filled in from reference TRBV15 and TRBJ2-5): DAMVIQNPRYQVTQFGKPVTLSCSQTLNHNVMYWYQQKSSQAPKLLFHYYDKDFNNEADTPDNFQSRRPNTSFCFLDIRSPGLGDTAMYLCATTLGAGGLETQYFGPGTRLLVL.

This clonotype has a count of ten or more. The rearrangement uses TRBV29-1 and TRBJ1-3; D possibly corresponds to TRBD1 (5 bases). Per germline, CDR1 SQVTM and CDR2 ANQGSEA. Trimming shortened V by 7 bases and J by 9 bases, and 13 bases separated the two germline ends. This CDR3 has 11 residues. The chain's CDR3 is CSAASGGTIYF. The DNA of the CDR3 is TGCAGCGCCGCGTCTGGGGGCACCATATATTTT.

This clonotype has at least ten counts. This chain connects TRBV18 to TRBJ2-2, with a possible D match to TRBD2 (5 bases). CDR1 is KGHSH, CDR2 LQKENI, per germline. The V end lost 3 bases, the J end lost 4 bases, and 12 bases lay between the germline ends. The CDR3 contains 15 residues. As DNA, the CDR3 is TGTGCCAGCTCACCGAGGGTCTCGGGCACCGGGGAGCTGTTTTTT. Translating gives CASSPRVSGTGELFF.

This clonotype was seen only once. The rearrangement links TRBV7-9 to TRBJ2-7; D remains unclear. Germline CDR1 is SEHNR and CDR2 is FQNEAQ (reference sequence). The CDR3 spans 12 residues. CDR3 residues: CASSLFHSEHYV. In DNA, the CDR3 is TGTGCCAGCAGCTTATTTCACTCTGAGCACTACGTC.

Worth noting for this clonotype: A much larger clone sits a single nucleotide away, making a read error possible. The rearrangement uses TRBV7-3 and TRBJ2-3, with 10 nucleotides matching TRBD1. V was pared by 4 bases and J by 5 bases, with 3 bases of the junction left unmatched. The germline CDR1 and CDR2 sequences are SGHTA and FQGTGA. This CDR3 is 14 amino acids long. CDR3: CASSSTGGQDTQYF. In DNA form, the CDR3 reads TGTGCCAGCAGCTCGACAGGGGGCCAAGATACGCAGTATTTT.

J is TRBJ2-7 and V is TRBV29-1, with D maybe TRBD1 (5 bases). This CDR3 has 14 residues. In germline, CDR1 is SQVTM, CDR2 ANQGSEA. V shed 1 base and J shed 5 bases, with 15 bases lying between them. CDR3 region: CSVEAPGPVHEQYF. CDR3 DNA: TGCAGCGTTGAAGCTCCAGGGCCGGTTCACGAGCAGTACTTC.

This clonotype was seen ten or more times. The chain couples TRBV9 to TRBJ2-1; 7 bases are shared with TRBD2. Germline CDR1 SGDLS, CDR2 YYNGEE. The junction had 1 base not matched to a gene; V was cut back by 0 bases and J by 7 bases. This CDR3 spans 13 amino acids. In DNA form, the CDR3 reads TGTGCCAGCAGCGTAGCAGCGGGGAATGAGCAGTTCTTC. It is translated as CASSVAAGNEQFF.